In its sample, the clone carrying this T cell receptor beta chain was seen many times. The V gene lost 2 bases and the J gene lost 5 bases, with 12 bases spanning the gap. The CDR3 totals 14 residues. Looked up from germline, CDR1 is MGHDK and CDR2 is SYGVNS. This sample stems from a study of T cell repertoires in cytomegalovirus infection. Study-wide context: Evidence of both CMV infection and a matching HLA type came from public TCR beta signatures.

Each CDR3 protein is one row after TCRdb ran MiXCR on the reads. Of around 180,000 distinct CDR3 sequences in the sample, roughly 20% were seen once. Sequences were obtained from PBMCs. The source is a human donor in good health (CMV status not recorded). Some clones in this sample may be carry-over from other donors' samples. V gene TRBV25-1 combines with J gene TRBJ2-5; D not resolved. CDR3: CASSEPHGRETQYF. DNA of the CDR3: TGTGCCAGCAGTGAACCCCACGGGCGGGAGACCCAGTACTTC.